Presented here are 31 T cell receptor beta chains from one specimen sequenced in a study of Graves' ophthalmopathy and Graves' hyperthyroidism. The authors amplified TCR beta CDR3 regions from RNA transcripts. In the first round, RT-PCR was carried out with HTBI primers, and a multiplex PCR formed the second round. Each CDR3 protein is one row after TCRdb ran MiXCR on the multiplex PCR reads. This repertoire shows 600,000 to 650,000 distinct CDR3 sequences, approximately 22% found once; its top ten account for around 6.5%. Input material: peripheral blood. The receptor set was obtained from a woman aged 18-29 years with stable Graves' hyperthyroidism. Some clones in this sample may be carry-over from other donors' samples.

This clonotype was seen repeatedly, ten times or more. CDR3 nucleotide sequence: TGCAGTGCTAGTGGACAACGAAACACTGAAGCTTTCTTT. Translation gives CSASGQRNTEAFF. The chain is built from TRBV20-1 and TRBJ1-1; D is possibly TRBD1 (5 bases). CDR3 length: 13 residues. V lost 3 bases to trimming and J lost 2 bases, with 10 bases between them. Germline V gene lookup returns CDR1 DFQATT and CDR2 SNEGSKA (reference sequence).

This clonotype was recorded at least ten times. The chain links TRBV6-2 or TRBV6-3 to TRBJ2-7; perhaps TRBD2 as D (6 bases). The ends were cut back, 11 bases at V and 6 bases at J, with 26 bases in the middle. Germline CDR1 reads MNHEY; CDR2 reads SVGEGT. The CDR3 loop spans 15 amino acids. The CDR3 bases are TGTGCCGCCAGCACCTTCGACGGGAGAGGGATCGAGCAGTACTTC. Translated: CAASTFDGRGIEQYF.

This clonotype has at least ten counts. This chain joins TRBV15 and TRBJ2-2; D not certain. There are 14 residues in the CDR3. The ends were cut back, 3 bases at V and 0 bases at J, with 5 bases in the middle. The germline gives CDR1 LNHNV, CDR2 YYDKDF (reference sequence). The CDR3, as DNA: TGTGCCACCAGCAGGACATCGAACACCGGGGAGCTGTTTTTT. The encoded protein is CATSRTSNTGELFF. Supplemented by reference TRBV15 and TRBJ2-2, the full variable domain reads DAMVIQNPRYQVTQFGKPVTLSCSQTLNHNVMYWYQQKSSQAPKLLFHYYDKDFNNEADTPDNFQSRRPNTSFCFLDIRSPGLGDTAMYLCATSRTSNTGELFFGEGSRLTVL.

The chain links TRBV28 to TRBJ2-7, with 7 bases aligning to TRBD2. Unmatched junction bases numbered 7, after V lost 6 bases and J lost 2 bases. The CDR3 consists of 14 residues. Germline V CDR1 and CDR2: MDHEN, SYDVKM. CDR3 sequence: CASRPGLVTYEQYF. CDR3 nucleotides: TGTGCCAGCAGGCCTGGACTAGTGACCTACGAGCAGTACTTC.

Ten or more counts support this clonotype. The chain carries TRBV7-9 and TRBJ1-1; unclear D gene. Germline lookup yields CDR1 SEHNR and CDR2 FQNEAQ (reference sequence). Trimming shortened V by 2 bases and J by 8 bases, and 9 bases separated the two germline ends. This CDR3 region has 12 residues. The CDR3 coding sequence is TGTGCCAGCAGCTTAAGGGCCCCGGAAGCTTTCTTT. Translated: CASSLRAPEAFF. Supplemented by reference TRBV7-9 and TRBJ1-1, the full variable domain reads DTGVSQNPRHKITKRGQNVTFRCDPISEHNRLYWYRQTLGQGPEFLTYFQNEAQLEKSRLLSDRFSAERPKGSFSTLEIQRTEQGDSAMYLCASSLRAPEAFFGQGTRLTVV.

This clonotype was detected a few times. One end of the junction fails to match germline, which may point to a read error. V and J are TRBV20-1 and TRBJ2-4; maybe TRBD2 (6 bases). Germline lookup yields CDR1 DFQATT and CDR2 SNEGSKA (reference sequence). The length of the CDR3 is 13 residues. Written as DNA, the CDR3 is TGCAGTGCTAGAAAAGCAGAGGGAGGCATTAAGTACTTC. Amino acid sequence: CSARKAEGGIKYF.

This clonotype was seen more than once but under ten times. This may come from a read error, since a much larger clone is one base off. CDR3 residues: CASSLDRQPKHF. The CDR3 bases are TGTGCCAGCAGCTTAGATCGTCAGCCCAAGCATTTT. The chain carries TRBV7-9 and TRBJ1-5; D ambiguous. Germline lookup yields CDR1 SEHNR and CDR2 FQNEAQ (reference sequence). The CDR3 spans 12 residues.

Many counts were recorded for this clonotype. The V and J genes are TRBV19 and TRBJ2-5; 9 positions agree with TRBD1. The length of the CDR3 is 15 residues. J lost 2 bases, V lost 6 bases, and 7 bases had no gene match. Looked up from germline, CDR1 is LNHDA and CDR2 is SQIVND (reference sequence). CDR3 sequence reads: CASRMDRGGQETQYF. CDR3 coding DNA: TGTGCCAGTAGAATGGACAGGGGTGGGCAAGAGACCCAGTACTTC.

The CDR3 here is CSAREGEYEQYF. The CDR3 coding sequence is TGCAGTGCTAGAGAAGGGGAGTACGAGCAGTACTTC. V and J are TRBV20-1 and TRBJ2-7, with D perhaps assigned TRBD1 or TRBD2 (5 bases each). The length of the CDR3 is 12 residues. The ends were cut back, 0 bases at V and 4 bases at J, with 7 bases in the middle. Germline V CDR1 and CDR2: DFQATT, SNEGSKA (reference sequence).

This clonotype was recorded a few times. The rearrangement links TRBV5-6 to TRBJ2-2; D is possibly TRBD1 or TRBD2 (5 bases each). This CDR3 has 12 amino acids. The V gene lost 2 bases and the J gene lost 9 bases, with 8 bases spanning the gap. CDR1 and CDR2 (germline): SGHDT, YYEEEE. In nucleotides, the CDR3 is TGTGCCAGCAGCTTCCCGGGGCGGGAGCTGTTTTTT. The encoded protein is CASSFPGRELFF.

This clonotype was counted at least ten times. This CDR3 is CASSLATAGRSIQYF. Here the CDR3 DNA reads TGTGCCAGCAGCTTAGCGACAGCCGGGCGAAGCATTCAGTACTTC. The V and J genes are TRBV7-2 and TRBJ2-4, with TRBD1 as a possible D gene (5 bases). The CDR3 contains 15 residues. Germline CDR1 and CDR2: SGHTA and FQGNSA. Trimming pared 0 bases from V and 9 bases from J, leaving 15 bases between.

On this clonotype itself: Its ends do not fully match the called genes, so a read error is possible. The chain combines TRBV6-1 with TRBJ2-4; 8 bases agree with TRBD1. The CDR3 is 16 amino acids. Per the germline V gene, CDR1 is MNHNS and CDR2 is SASEGT. CDR3 protein: CASSEYQGASKNIKYF. DNA for the CDR3: TGTGCCAGCAGTGAATACCAGGGGGCGTCCAAAAACATTAAGTACTTC.

The V and J genes are TRBV6-1 and TRBJ1-3, with a weak D call TRBD1 (6 bases). This CDR3 comprises 14 residues. Trimming took 6 bases from V and 4 from J, leaving 13 bases between them. CDR1 MNHNS and CDR2 SASEGT come from the germline V gene. CDR3 sequence: CASRLPGAGNTIYF. The CDR3 DNA follows: TGTGCCAGCAGACTACCAGGGGCGGGAAACACCATATATTTT.

The sample holds a few counts of this clonotype. The V gene is TRBV12-3 or TRBV12-4, the J gene TRBJ1-2; possible D gene TRBD1, 5 bases. With 6 bases removed from V and 2 bases from J, the gap between germline ends came to 13 bases. The CDR3 is 14 residues long. CDR3 loop: CASSAGTDNYGYTF. Written as DNA, the CDR3 is TGTGCCAGCAGCGCCGGGACCGACAACTATGGCTACACCTTC.

This clonotype was detected many times. This chain joins TRBV6-5 and TRBJ2-7; 7 bases are a match to TRBD1. In germline, CDR1 is MNHEY, CDR2 SVGAGI. J lost 3 bases, V lost 4 bases, and 6 bases had no gene match. The CDR3 is 14 residues long. The CDR3 loop is CASSFQGVVYEQYF. The DNA of the CDR3 is TGTGCCAGCAGTTTCCAGGGGGTTGTCTACGAGCAGTACTTC.

This clonotype has at least ten counts. V and J are TRBV4-2 and TRBJ1-3; D gene uncertain. CDR1 is LGHNA and CDR2 is YNFKEQ in the germline V gene. CDR3 size: 17 residues. Trimming cost V 0 bases and J 0 bases, with 12 bases left between them. CDR3 sequence reads: CASSQDRRAHSGNTIYF. The CDR3 DNA reads as TGTGCCAGCAGCCAAGATCGTAGGGCCCACTCTGGAAACACCATATATTTT.

There are a few counts of this clonotype. The chain carries TRBV28 and TRBJ1-5, with D perhaps TRBD1 (6 bases). Per germline, CDR1 MDHEN and CDR2 SYDVKM. Trimming shortened V by 5 bases and J by 5 bases, and 16 bases separated the two germline ends. The CDR3 spans 15 residues. DNA for the CDR3: TGTGCCAGCAGTCTCAAGGACAGAGGTTATCAGCCCCAGCATTTT. This sequence encodes CASSLKDRGYQPQHF.

This clonotype was picked up many times. The chain joins TRBV12-3 or TRBV12-4 to TRBJ1-1; D is possibly TRBD1 (5 bases). The CDR3 is made up of 15 amino acids. The ends were cut back, 8 bases at V and 4 bases at J, with 20 bases in the middle. Here the CDR3 DNA reads TGTGCCAGCTGGATCGCCGGGGGTAAAGGCACTGAAGCTTTCTTT. Translation gives CASWIAGGKGTEAFF.

The CDR3 sequence: CASSPTGGLYEQYF. The DNA of the CDR3 is TGTGCCAGCAGTCCTACAGGGGGCCTCTACGAGCAGTACTTC. The rearrangement joins TRBV12-3 or TRBV12-4 to TRBJ2-7, with 9 bases fitting TRBD1. The CDR3 runs to 14 residues. J gave up 3 bases and V 5 bases, and 5 bases lay outside the gene matches.

V usage is TRBV4-1 and J usage is TRBJ2-7; 9 positions match TRBD1. Germline CDR1 reads MGHRA; CDR2 reads YSYEKL. This CDR3 is 15 amino acids long. V shed 1 base and J 3 bases; nucleotides not matched to a gene: 4. Written as DNA, the CDR3 is TGCGCCAGCAGCCAAGCCCCGGGACAGGGCTACGAGCAGTACTTC. Amino acid sequence: CASSQAPGQGYEQYF.

Many counts were recorded for this clonotype. The chain has TRBV6-4 and TRBJ2-2; D remains unclear. Trimming removed 6 bases from V and 0 bases from J, with 17 bases in between. The CDR3 spans 17 residues. Germline V CDR1 and CDR2: MRHNA, SNTAGT. In DNA, the CDR3 is TGTGCCAGCAGGTCTGCCTCGGCTGTCCCGAACACCGGGGAGCTGTTTTTT. Translation gives CASRSASAVPNTGELFF.

This clonotype came up many times. The V call is TRBV6-1, the J call TRBJ2-7; 7 bases are shared with TRBD1. The CDR3 spans 14 residues. Germline V lookup: CDR1 MNHNS, CDR2 SASEGT. V trimming: 5 bases; J trimming: 4 bases; junction bases outside the gene matches: 8. Here the CDR3 DNA reads TGTGCCAGCAGTCAGACAGGGCCGCCGTACGAGCAGTACTTC. The encoded protein is CASSQTGPPYEQYF.

The rearrangement joins TRBV29-1 to TRBJ1-1; TRBD1 matches at 9 bases. Germline-derived CDR1 and CDR2 are SQVTM and ANQGSEA. The CDR3 has 13 residues. V dropped 6 bases and J dropped 2; count of bases not matched to a gene: 4. The DNA of the CDR3 is TGCAGCGTCACAGGGGGCCTAAACACTGAAGCTTTCTTT. It specifies CSVTGGLNTEAFF.

This clonotype was picked up many times. The chain employs TRBV2 and TRBJ1-2; weak D call: TRBD1 (5 bases). Trimming took off 7 bases at V and 3 bases at J, with 18 bases between the two ends. The germline V gene has CDR1 SNHLY and CDR2 FYNNEI. This CDR3 is built from 15 residues. The CDR3 coding sequence is TGTGCCAGCACTCGGGACGAAGAAGGCTACTATGGCTACACCTTC. It specifies CASTRDEEGYYGYTF.

Turning to this clonotype: One junction end does not reproduce the germline sequence, and a read error may be involved. The rearrangement uses TRBV29-1 and TRBJ1-2, with TRBD1 as a possible D gene (6 bases). The CDR3 consists of 12 residues. CDR1 is SQVTM and CDR2 is ANQGSEA in the germline V gene. The CDR3 nucleotides are TGCAGCGTTGAAGGAGACTCAAGGTACAGGGCCTTC. Amino acid sequence: CSVEGDSRYRAF.

This clonotype was seen many times. V usage is TRBV6-1 and J usage is TRBJ1-1, with D maybe TRBD1 (6 bases). The CDR3 has 15 residues. V was pared by 5 bases and J by 5 bases, with 18 bases between. Germline values: CDR1 MNHNS, CDR2 SASEGT. This CDR3 reads CASSQGNNRGTEAFF. CDR3 DNA sequence: TGTGCCAGCAGTCAAGGGAACAATAGGGGGACTGAAGCTTTCTTT.

This clonotype was seen ten or more times. This chain uses TRBV7-3 with TRBJ2-2; TRBD1 or TRBD2 may be the D gene (5 bases each). CDR1 is SGHTA, CDR2 FQGTGA, per germline. CDR3 length: 15 residues. Between the trimmed V and J ends, which lost 6 bases and 2 bases, there was a span of 13 bases. CDR3 amino acids: CASSYGTPNTGELFF. CDR3 nucleotide sequence: TGTGCCAGCAGTTACGGGACCCCAAACACCGGGGAGCTGTTTTTT. The full variable domain, rest sourced from reference TRBV7-3 and TRBJ2-2, is GAGVSQTPSNKVTEKGKYVELRCDPISGHTALYWYRQSLGQGPEFLIYFQGTGAADDSGLPNDRFFAVRPEGSVSTLKIQRTERGDSAVYLCASSYGTPNTGELFFGEGSRLTVL.

About this clonotype itself: One end of the junction fails to match germline, which may point to a read error. The rearrangement links TRBV29-1 to TRBJ2-5; 9 positions agree with TRBD1. There are 14 residues in the CDR3. From germline, CDR1 is SQVTM and CDR2 ANQGSEA. The CDR3 is CSVERDRAQQTQYF. CDR3 DNA sequence: TGCAGCGTTGAGCGGGACAGGGCCCAACAGACCCAGTACTTC.

This clonotype was observed many times. V and J are TRBV27 and TRBJ2-7, with 9 bases matching TRBD1. The CDR3 is 15 residues long. J lost 2 bases, V lost 6 bases, and 8 bases had no gene match. From germline, CDR1 is MNHEY and CDR2 SMNVEV (reference sequence). The CDR3 bases are TGTGCCAGCAGACCATACCGGGACAGGGCCTACGAGCAGTACTTC. It is translated as CASRPYRDRAYEQYF.

This clonotype was seen a handful of times. Because it lacks the conserved phenylalanine or tryptophan at the end, this CDR3 is likely a read error. It is unclear where the CDR3 begins or ends on the DNA, so no DNA is shown, and the CDR3 is as TCRdb lists it. This rearrangement joins TRBV29-1 to TRBJ1-1. The germline CDR1 and CDR2 sequences are SQVTM and ANQGSEA. The CDR3 contains 14 residues when both ends are counted. CDR3 sequence reads: CSVEDGPRSAEACL.

CDR3 DNA sequence: TGTGCCAGCAGGCAAAGGGGGGAGGATGGCTACACCTTC. Protein: CASRQRGEDGYTF. This rearrangement joins TRBV28 to TRBJ1-2; possible D gene TRBD1, 6 bases. Germline CDR1 MDHEN, CDR2 SYDVKM. Trimming cost V 6 bases and J 6 bases, with 14 bases left between them. CDR3 length: 13 residues.